Presented here are 10 T cell receptor beta chains from one specimen sequenced in a study of CD8 T cells in ankylosing spondylitis. TCRdb recomputed calls from the 5' RACE reads with MiXCR, one row per CDR3 protein. The table records a few hundred thousand distinct CDR3 sequences, around 18% of them present only once. Sequenced material: blood, either unsorted or a sorted T cell fraction (not recorded which). The receptor set was obtained from a male donor with ankylosing spondylitis or in good health (not recorded which).

The CDR3 DNA is TGCAGCGTTGTAGGGCCCAATCAGCCCCAGCATTTT. Protein product: CSVVGPNQPQHF. This chain joins TRBV29-1 and TRBJ1-5; D is unclear. CDR3 length: 12 amino acids. Trimming shortened V by 4 bases and J by 3 bases, and 7 bases separated the two germline ends. Per the germline V gene, CDR1 is SQVTM and CDR2 is ANQGSEA. The full variable domain, completed using reference TRBV29-1 and TRBJ1-5, is SAVISQKPSRDICQRGTSLTIQCQVDSQVTMMFWYRQQPGQSLTLIATANQGSEATYESGFVIDKFPISRPNLTFSTLTVSNMSPEDSSIYLCSVVGPNQPQHFGDGTRLSIL.

This clonotype occurred a few times. The rearrangement uses TRBV6-5 and TRBJ2-4, with unresolved D. Trimming stripped 1 base from V and 5 bases from J, with 15 bases between. The CDR3 length is 16 residues. Germline V gene data show CDR1 as MNHEY and CDR2 as SVGAGI. The CDR3 DNA reads TGTGCCAGCAGTTACTATGGCGGACCAGATCAAAACATTCAGTACTTC. Protein product: CASSYYGGPDQNIQYF.

This clonotype has ten or more counts. DNA of the CDR3: TGTGCCAGCAGTATGGACAGCTACAATGAGCAGTTCTTC. Amino acids: CASSMDSYNEQFF. This chain links TRBV12-3 or TRBV12-4 with TRBJ2-1; D is possibly TRBD1 (6 bases). The V end was cut by 5 bases, the J end by 3 bases, with 8 bases between. The CDR3 loop spans 13 amino acids.

This clonotype was observed a handful of times. The chain employs TRBV5-5 and TRBJ2-3; TRBD2 might be the D (6 bases). The CDR3 consists of 15 residues. V was pared by 5 bases and J by 2 bases, with 15 bases between. Germline V lookup: CDR1 SGHKS, CDR2 YYEKEE (reference sequence). CDR3: CASRGSGLNTDTQYF. In nucleotides, the CDR3 is TGTGCCAGCAGGGGGAGCGGGCTTAACACAGATACGCAGTATTTT.

This chain connects TRBV28 to TRBJ2-5, with D unresolved. Trimming cost V 6 bases and J 6 bases, with 17 bases left between them. Germline V CDR1 and CDR2: MDHEN, SYDVKM. This CDR3 region has 14 residues. CDR3 residues: CASSPDRVKKTQYF. DNA for the CDR3: TGTGCCAGCAGCCCCGACCGGGTCAAGAAGACCCAGTACTTC.

The chain recombines TRBV6-5 with TRBJ2-5; 7 bases map to TRBD2. The CDR3 contains 17 residues. With V trimmed by 2 bases and J by 5 bases, 14 bases remained unmatched. Germline V gene sequence: CDR1 MNHEY, CDR2 SVGAGI. The CDR3 loop reads CASSYGFASGGGETQYF. In nucleotides, the CDR3 is TGTGCCAGCAGTTACGGGTTTGCTAGCGGAGGCGGTGAGACCCAGTACTTC.

The chain carries TRBV6-5 and TRBJ1-6; D unresolved. Germline-derived CDR1 and CDR2 are MNHEY and SVGAGI. The V end lost 0 bases, the J end lost 7 bases, and 13 bases lay between the germline ends. The CDR3 spans 16 residues. The CDR3 sequence is CASSYSQAGLNSPLHF. The CDR3, as DNA: TGTGCCAGCAGTTACTCCCAGGCAGGATTGAATTCACCCCTCCACTTT.

This clonotype was observed a few times. The rearrangement links TRBV5-4 to TRBJ2-4; no clear D. Germline CDR1 SGHNT, CDR2 YYREEE (reference sequence). V was cut by 4 bases and J by 0 bases, with 8 bases left in between. This CDR3 contains 14 residues. The CDR3 DNA sequence: TGTGCCAGCAGCAGCTTAGTAGCCAAAAACATTCAGTACTTC. This codes for CASSSLVAKNIQYF.

This clonotype has more than one count but fewer than ten. The chain employs TRBV29-1 and TRBJ1-3, with unresolved D. Trimming removed 1 base at V and 2 bases at J, with 12 bases between. Germline CDR1 reads SQVTM; CDR2 reads ANQGSEA. The CDR3 is made up of 15 amino acids. In nucleotides, the CDR3 is TGCAGCGTTGAAGGGGCCTCGGAGCCTGGAAACACCATATATTTT. Translating it yields CSVEGASEPGNTIYF.

The V call is TRBV7-2, the J call TRBJ1-1, with a possible D match to TRBD1 (5 bases). This CDR3 contains 14 residues. Germline CDR1 and CDR2: SGHTA and FQGNSA. V was trimmed by 5 bases and J by 5 bases, leaving 15 bases between them. Here the CDR3 DNA reads TGTGCCAGCAGCCCCCCTGGGGGTTGGACTGAAGCTTTCTTT. Protein: CASSPPGGWTEAFF. The full variable domain, completed using reference TRBV7-2 and TRBJ1-1, is GAGVSQSPSNKVTEKGKDVELRCDPISGHTALYWYRQSLGQGLEFLIYFQGNSAPDKSGLPSDRFSAERTGGSVSTLTIQRTQQEDSAVYLCASSPPGGWTEAFFGQGTRLTVV.